This T cell receptor beta chain was profiled in a study of blood T cells in healthy people across ages. Study results and caveats: Roughly linearly, TCR beta diversity per million T cells fell as age increased.

As regards this clonotype: Its antigen is undetermined.

The use of a sample-barcoded 5' primer and a J-beta primer mix characterized a second PCR of roughly 7 to 11 cycles. TCRdb fed the 5' RACE reads into MiXCR, producing one record per CDR3 protein. The sample has about 1,400,000 distinct CDR3 sequences, 42% seen once. This CDR3 spans 13 amino acids. With 11 bases removed from V and 5 bases from J, the gap between germline ends came to 18 bases. The germline V gene has CDR1 MNHEY and CDR2 SVGAGI. The sequenced material came from blood. V and J are TRBV6-5 and TRBJ1-2; no definite D call. The receptor's source is a woman under 30 in good health. The CDR3 region has the DNA TGTGCCGGCTGCCCGCCCTCCGGGTATGGCTACACCTTC. Translating gives CAGCPPSGYGYTF.